The 27 T cell receptor beta chains below come from one sample, sequenced in a study of follicular helper T cells after annual influenza vaccination. This sample's time point: 2014-2015 season, pre-vaccination. The method was immunoSEQ multiplex PCR; TCRdb's version includes in-frame clones alone and lacks a portion of them. There are 9,000 to 13,000 clones in the sample; roughly 80% occur only once, and 0.7% to 0.95% lies in the top ten. The sample in question was CXCR5- memory CD4+ T cells sorted from blood, obtained on the day of influenza vaccination. The receptors were sampled from an adult who received the influenza vaccine.

The gene calls are TRBV28 and TRBJ2-7, with D maybe TRBD2 (6 bases). Germline CDR1 and CDR2: MDHEN and SYDVKM. V lost 6 bases and J 2 bases, leaving 20 bases between the germline ends. This CDR3 has 16 amino acids. CDR3 nucleotide sequence: TGTGCCAGCAGGGGACTCGCGGGGACCCTAACCTACGAGCAGTACTTC. Protein sequence: CASRGLAGTLTYEQYF.

The chain joins TRBV6-6 to TRBJ2-2; D gene uncertain. V gave up 2 bases and J gave up 5 bases, with 6 bases separating them. This CDR3 comprises 13 residues. The germline V gene has CDR1 MNHNY and CDR2 SVGAGI (reference sequence). The CDR3 bases are TGTGCCAGCAGTTACGTGCAGACCGGGGAGCTGTTTTTT. Encoded protein: CASSYVQTGELFF.

The V and J genes are TRBV6-5 and TRBJ1-2; D might be TRBD1 (6 bases). The germline gives CDR1 MNHEY, CDR2 SVGAGI. This CDR3 is built from 15 residues. V was pared by 6 bases and J by 2 bases, with 16 bases between. CDR3 in amino acids: CASSTVVQGNYGYTF. The DNA for the CDR3 is TGTGCCAGCAGCACAGTTGTGCAGGGGAACTATGGCTACACCTTC.

The chain carries TRBV11-2 and TRBJ1-2; 7 nucleotides match TRBD1. This CDR3 contains 12 residues. Trimming removed 3 bases from V and 5 bases from J; junction bases left unmatched: 0. Germline loops: CDR1 SGHAT, CDR2 FQNNGV. CDR3 DNA: TGTGCCAGCAGCTTGACAGGGTATGGCTACACCTTC. This encodes CASSLTGYGYTF.

The chain links TRBV6-4 to TRBJ2-7; 9 bases line up with TRBD1. The CDR3 is 19 amino acids. V shed 6 bases and J 2 bases; nucleotides not matched to a gene: 20. The germline CDR1 and CDR2 sequences are MRHNA and SNTAGT. CDR3 protein: CASSPSSYKWTGEAYEQYF. The DNA for the CDR3 is TGTGCCAGCAGCCCGTCCTCCTATAAGTGGACAGGGGAGGCCTACGAGCAGTACTTC.

The genes are TRBV4-1 and TRBJ2-7; D uncertain. The CDR3 consists of 14 residues. Germline V gene sequence: CDR1 MGHRA, CDR2 YSYEKL. The ends were cut back, 1 base at V and 1 base at J, with 8 bases in the middle. DNA of the CDR3: TGCGCCAGCAGCCAAGCAGAGGTTTCCTACGAGCAGTACTTC. It specifies CASSQAEVSYEQYF.

This clone was seen a handful of times. The chain combines TRBV28 with TRBJ1-2, with D hard to call. CDR3 length: 11 residues. V lost 5 bases and J 0 bases, leaving 1 base between the germline ends. Germline V CDR1 and CDR2: MDHEN, SYDVKM. The CDR3 nucleotides are TGTGCCAGCAGTACTAACTATGGCTACACCTTC. As protein: CASSTNYGYTF.

V is TRBV28 and J is TRBJ2-6; tentatively, D is TRBD1 (6 bases). CDR1 and CDR2 from the germline V gene are MDHEN and SYDVKM. V shed 5 bases and J shed 3 bases, with 8 bases lying between them. This CDR3 comprises 14 residues. CDR3 nucleotides: TGTGCCAGCAGTACAGGGAGTGGGGCCAACGTCCTGACTTTC. It specifies CASSTGSGANVLTF.

The chain is built from TRBV11-1 and TRBJ2-5, with D perhaps being TRBD1 or TRBD2 (5 bases each). V dropped 8 bases and J dropped 2 bases, with 18 bases sitting between them. This CDR3 has 15 residues. Germline V lookup: CDR1 SGHAT, CDR2 FQDESV (reference sequence). The CDR3 DNA is TGTGCCAGCTCTAGGGGCGGGTCTCGGCAAGAGACCCAGTACTTC. This translates into CASSRGGSRQETQYF.

The rearrangement links TRBV27 to TRBJ1-3, with a possible D match to TRBD1 (5 bases). This CDR3 contains 14 residues. Germline values: CDR1 MNHEY, CDR2 SMNVEV (reference sequence). Deletions cut 7 bases from V and 4 bases from J, with 14 bases between. CDR3 nucleotide sequence: TGTGCCAGCAAAGGGCAGGGTGACGGAAACACCATATATTTT. Translated: CASKGQGDGNTIYF.

In its sample, this clone was seen a few times. The CDR3 sequence is CASSFGQGGNEQYF. The CDR3 nucleotides read TGCGCCAGCAGCTTCGGACAGGGAGGTAACGAGCAGTACTTC. V and J are TRBV5-1 and TRBJ2-7; 8 nucleotides align to TRBD1. Germline V gene sequence: CDR1 SGHRS, CDR2 YFSETQ. CDR3 length: 14 residues. The ends lost 2 bases at V and 5 bases at J; junction bases unmatched: 6.

The J gene is TRBJ1-2, the V gene TRBV6-5; 9 bases are a match to TRBD1. There are 12 residues in the CDR3. Germline values: CDR1 MNHEY, CDR2 SVGAGI. The trim removed 6 bases at V and 10 bases at J, leaving 6 bases unmatched. This chain's CDR3 is CASRGDRDTYTF. In nucleotides, the CDR3 is TGTGCCAGCAGGGGGGACAGGGATACCTACACCTTC.

A few counts support this clone. The chain employs TRBV7-2 and TRBJ1-2, with 8 bases matching TRBD1. The CDR3 length is 14 residues. Per germline, CDR1 SGHTA and CDR2 FQGNSA. The ends lost 4 bases at V and 4 bases at J; junction bases unmatched: 5. The chain's CDR3 is CASSYGQGSYGYTF. The CDR3 DNA reads as TGTGCCAGCAGCTACGGACAGGGCAGCTATGGCTACACCTTC.

The CDR3 bases are TGTGCCACCAGCAGGGATACGGACACTGAAGCTTTCTTT. Translating gives CATSRDTDTEAFF. The J gene is TRBJ1-1, the V gene TRBV15, with D unclear. The CDR3 consists of 13 residues. Trimming took 3 bases from V and 3 from J, leaving 8 bases between them. In germline, CDR1 is LNHNV, CDR2 YYDKDF (reference sequence).

This clone has only a few counts. J is TRBJ1-5 and V is TRBV7-2; weak D call: TRBD1 (5 bases). Trimming shortened V by 2 bases and J by 0 bases, and 8 bases separated the two germline ends. This CDR3 has 15 amino acids. CDR1 and CDR2 from the germline V gene are SGHTA and FQGNSA. The CDR3 sequence is CASSLKGDSNQPQHF. The CDR3 coding sequence is TGTGCCAGCAGCTTAAAAGGGGATAGCAATCAGCCCCAGCATTTT.

This clone was seen a few times. The J gene is TRBJ2-2, the V gene TRBV14; no clear D gene. Germline CDR1 and CDR2: SGHDN and FVKESK. V was pared by 3 bases and J by 4 bases, with 18 bases between. The CDR3 runs 17 residues. The CDR3 nucleotides read TGTGCCAGCAGCCATAGCCGCTGGTCCCTTGGCACCGGGGAGCTGTTTTTT. It yields the protein CASSHSRWSLGTGELFF.

The chain carries TRBV7-2 and TRBJ1-6; TRBD1 agrees at 7 bases. Germline V CDR1 and CDR2: SGHTA, FQGNSA. CDR3 length equals 15 residues. The V and J ends lost 3 bases and 6 bases, in that order; junction bases with no gene match: 5. The DNA for the CDR3 is TGTGCCAGCAGCTTCGACAGGGTACCTAATTCACCCCTCCACTTT. The encoded protein is CASSFDRVPNSPLHF.

V and J are TRBV11-2 and TRBJ2-7, with 10 bases aligning to TRBD1. This CDR3 comprises 17 residues. V shed 5 bases and J 7 bases; nucleotides not matched to a gene: 17. Germline CDR1 and CDR2: SGHAT and FQNNGV. The CDR3 DNA reads TGTGCCAGCAGCGATCCGCGACAGGGGGCGCGATCGGGGGAGCAGTACTTC. Translating gives CASSDPRQGARSGEQYF.

The V call is TRBV29-1, the J call TRBJ2-6; no firm D call. The CDR3 length is 14 residues. V lost 7 bases and J lost 0, with 10 bases in between. From germline, CDR1 is SQVTM and CDR2 ANQGSEA. CDR3 loop: CSATSGSGANVLTF. In DNA form, the CDR3 reads TGCAGCGCCACCTCAGGCTCTGGGGCCAACGTCCTGACTTTC.

The chain recombines TRBV27 with TRBJ1-1; TRBD1 agrees at 9 bases. Germline CDR1 MNHEY, CDR2 SMNVEV (reference sequence). V trimming: 3 bases; J trimming: 1 base; junction bases outside the gene matches: 3. This CDR3 spans 15 amino acids. The CDR3 region is CASSFGQGKNTEAFF. The DNA for the CDR3 is TGTGCCAGCAGTTTTGGACAGGGGAAGAACACTGAAGCTTTCTTT.

V and J are TRBV7-9 and TRBJ2-5; 9 nucleotides match TRBD1. CDR1 is SEHNR, CDR2 FQNEAQ, per germline (reference sequence). The CDR3 covers 16 residues. Germline trimming cut 1 base from V and 0 bases from J; bases unmatched to any gene: 3. CDR3 loop: CASSLVGTGYQETQYF. The CDR3 DNA is TGTGCCAGCAGCTTAGTTGGGACAGGGTACCAAGAGACCCAGTACTTC.

This rearrangement joins TRBV6-1 to TRBJ2-2; tentatively, D is TRBD2 (6 bases). V was pared by 7 bases and J by 0 bases, with 12 bases between. The CDR3 extends over 15 amino acids. Germline V gene sequence: CDR1 MNHNS, CDR2 SASEGT. This CDR3 reads CASTSGTANTGELFF. Here the CDR3 DNA reads TGTGCCAGCACATCCGGGACTGCGAACACCGGGGAGCTGTTTTTT.

The chain is built from TRBV21-1 and TRBJ2-7; TRBD2 reflects the table's D call only, with no check against the DNA. TRBV21-1 is noted as a pseudogene. The CDR3 sequence is 20 residues long. CDR3 residues: CASSKRGRDYVRLALNEQYF. The CDR3 DNA is TGTGCCAGCAGCAAAAGGGGCCGGGACTACGTAAGGCTAGCGCTCAACGAGCAGTACTTC.

The gene calls are TRBV11-2 and TRBJ1-1; no firm D call. CDR1 and CDR2 from the germline V gene are SGHAT and FQNNGV. Trimming took 2 bases from V and 11 from J, leaving 9 bases between them. The CDR3 loop spans 11 amino acids. CDR3 sequence: CASSLSAPAFF. In DNA, the CDR3 is TGTGCCAGCAGCTTATCAGCTCCTGCTTTCTTT. Together with reference TRBV11-2 and TRBJ1-1, the CDR3 gives the full variable domain: EAGVAQSPRYKIIEKRQSVAFWCNPISGHATLYWYQQILGQGPKLLIQFQNNGVVDDSQLPKDRFSAERLKGVDSTLKIQPAKLEDSAVYLCASSLSAPAFFGQGTRLTVV.

V gene TRBV19 combines with J gene TRBJ2-4; either TRBD1 or TRBD2 may fit D (5 bases each). Germline CDR1 LNHDA, CDR2 SQIVND (reference sequence). The CDR3 totals 14 residues. Trimming took off 2 bases at V and 6 bases at J, with 11 bases between the two ends. The CDR3 here is CASSIQGALNIQYF. Written as DNA, the CDR3 is TGTGCCAGTAGTATACAGGGAGCCCTAAACATTCAGTACTTC.

The J gene is TRBJ2-3, the V gene TRBV25-1; 7 nucleotides match TRBD2. Per the germline V gene, CDR1 is MGHDK and CDR2 is SYGVNS. Trimming at V came to 9 bases and at J to 2 bases, leaving 11 bases not matched to a gene. This CDR3 contains 15 residues. CDR3 DNA sequence: TGTGCCAGTTCCCTCAGCGGGACCTACACAGATACGCAGTATTTT. Its protein product is CASSLSGTYTDTQYF.

The CDR3: CASSGGRSTDTQYF. CDR3 nucleotide sequence: TGTGCCAGCAGCGGCGGGAGGTCCACAGATACGCAGTATTTT. The rearrangement links TRBV27 to TRBJ2-3; TRBD2 agrees at 8 bases. Germline CDR1 is MNHEY and CDR2 is SMNVEV (reference sequence). The CDR3 contains 14 residues. V gave up 6 bases and J gave up 2 bases; unmatched junction bases: 4.